Listed here are 10 T cell receptor beta chains from one sample, sequenced in a study of T cell clonotyping in hematopoietic cell transplantation. Indicated time point: recipient sample about 28 days before transplant, after cytoreduction. Using immunoSEQ multiplex PCR, the repertoire was profiled, and TCRdb retains in-frame clones only, with some absent. Here the sample spans roughly 8,300 clones, more than 65% being singletons. The sequencing used peripheral blood mononuclear cells, collected before stem cell transplant. The receptors here all came from a man in his sixties with acute myeloid leukemia. Some clones in this sample may be carry-over from other donors' samples.

The chain joins TRBV19 to TRBJ1-1, with D unresolved. This CDR3 has 13 amino acids. Trimming took 8 bases from V and 1 from J, leaving 11 bases between them. CDR1 LNHDA and CDR2 SQIVND come from the germline V gene (reference sequence). CDR3 sequence reads: CASSGTRNTEAFF. The CDR3 DNA reads as TGTGCCAGTTCGGGCACCCGGAACACTGAAGCTTTCTTT. The full variable domain, with the rest looked up from reference TRBV19 and TRBJ1-1, is DGGITQSPKYLFRKEGQNVTLSCEQNLNHDAMYWYRQDPGQGLRLIYYSQIVNDFQKGDIAEGYSVSREKKESFPLTVTSAQKNPTAFYLCASSGTRNTEAFFGQGTRLTVV.

The CDR3 is CASSLQRGQGGYTF. The CDR3 DNA is TGTGCCAGTAGTCTACAAAGGGGTCAGGGAGGCTACACCTTC. The V and J genes are TRBV19 and TRBJ1-2, with a tentative D call TRBD1 (5 bases). Trimming stripped 5 bases from V and 8 bases from J, with 18 bases between. The CDR3 covers 14 residues. In germline, CDR1 is LNHDA, CDR2 SQIVND (reference sequence).

The chain employs TRBV5-8 and TRBJ1-2; TRBD1 matches at 7 bases. The CDR3 runs to 13 residues. Germline CDR1 is SGHTS and CDR2 is YDEGEE. With 1 base clipped from V and 8 bases from J, the junction kept 5 bases outside the gene matches. The CDR3 DNA is TGTGCCAGCAGCTTGCTACAGGGGTGGGGCTACACCTTC. It yields the protein CASSLLQGWGYTF.

This clone was recorded only once. The chain combines TRBV11-3 with TRBJ2-3; D unresolved. V shed 3 bases and J shed 0 bases, with 4 bases lying between them. CDR1 and CDR2 from the germline V gene are SGHNT and YENEEA. The CDR3 length is 13 residues. The CDR3 nucleotides read TGTGCCAGCAGCTTGCAGAGCACAGATACGCAGTATTTT. It is translated as CASSLQSTDTQYF.

CDR3 protein: CASSEAQGDGEKLFF. CDR3 nucleotide sequence: TGTGCCAGCAGTGAAGCGCAGGGGGATGGTGAAAAACTGTTTTTT. The chain joins TRBV6-1 to TRBJ1-4; the match to TRBD1 covers 7 bases. The V gene's germline CDR1 is MNHNS and CDR2 SASEGT. The CDR3 is made up of 15 amino acids. Germline trimming cut 0 bases from V and 7 bases from J; bases unmatched to any gene: 5.

The V call is TRBV7-9, the J call TRBJ2-6; D remains ambiguous. The CDR3 covers 17 residues. V gave up 5 bases and J gave up 0 bases, with 14 bases separating them. From germline, CDR1 is SEHNR and CDR2 FQNEAQ (reference sequence). The CDR3 is CASSARHRSSGANVLTF. DNA of the CDR3: TGTGCCAGCAGCGCGCGACACCGCTCCTCTGGGGCCAACGTCCTGACTTTC.

This chain uses TRBV10-1 with TRBJ2-3, with D possibly matching TRBD2 (6 bases). Germline lookup yields CDR1 WNHNN and CDR2 SYGVQD (reference sequence). V shed 6 bases and J shed 4 bases, with 11 bases lying between them. CDR3 length: 13 residues. The CDR3: CASSGTSSDTQYF. Here the CDR3 DNA reads TGCGCCAGCAGCGGGACTTCTTCAGATACGCAGTATTTT.

J is TRBJ1-6 and V is TRBV6-1; D unclear. The V gene lost 7 bases and the J gene lost 4 bases, with 5 bases spanning the gap. The germline gives CDR1 MNHNS, CDR2 SASEGT. CDR3 length equals 12 residues. Here the CDR3 reads CASTAYNSPLHF. The CDR3 nucleotides read TGTGCCAGCACAGCGTATAATTCACCCCTCCACTTT.

The chain uses TRBV11-2 and TRBJ2-1, with 11 bases fitting TRBD2. The J segment lost 3 bases and the V segment lost 3 bases, leaving 4 bases of the junction unmatched. Germline values: CDR1 SGHAT, CDR2 FQNNGV. CDR3 length equals 16 residues. In DNA form, the CDR3 reads TGTGCCAGCAGCTTCATCGGGACTAGCGGCTACAATGAGCAGTTCTTC. This codes for CASSFIGTSGYNEQFF.

The chain links TRBV28 to TRBJ2-3, with D perhaps matching TRBD1 or TRBD2 (5 bases each). Trimming cost V 10 bases and J 2 bases, with 16 bases left between them. Germline CDR1 and CDR2: MDHEN and SYDVKM. This CDR3 has 14 amino acids. The CDR3 DNA reads TGTGCCACCGCTGGGGACGGCATCACAGATACGCAGTATTTT. It encodes CATAGDGITDTQYF. Full variable domain (rest looked up from reference TRBV28 and TRBJ2-3): DVKVTQSSRYLVKRTGEKVFLECVQDMDHENMFWYRQDPGLGLRLIYFSYDVKMKEKGDIPEGYSVSREKKERFSLILESASTNQTSMYLCATAGDGITDTQYFGPGTRLTVL.